This T cell receptor (beta chain) emerged from a study of T cell responses to AZD1222 COVID-19 vaccine. Clones were sequenced by immunoSEQ multiplex PCR, and TCRdb holds only the in-frame ones, with some missing. The data hold roughly 170,000 clones, with about 91% observed a single time. Germline lookup yields CDR1 SGHNT and CDR2 YYREEE (reference sequence). CDR3 size: 14 residues. V shed 0 bases and J 6 bases; nucleotides not matched to a gene: 5. The starting material was peripheral blood, obtained on day 0 of AZD1222 vaccination. The clonotype comes from an adult in good health. J is TRBJ2-7 and V is TRBV5-4; 8 nucleotides agree with TRBD2. The CDR3 sequence is CASSLGGTSSEQYF. The CDR3 DNA reads as TGTGCCAGCAGCTTGGGTGGGACTAGTAGCGAGCAGTACTTC.